Each of the 18 T cell receptor beta chains below was sequenced from the same sample in a study of T cells expressing NK-cell markers. TCRdb reprocessed the 5' RACE reads and reports one entry per CDR3 protein, with no DNA. The table for this sample gives 150,000 to 160,000 distinct CDR3 sequences. The specimen sequenced was blood T cells: a sorted CD56 or NKG2C T cell subset, CD4+ or CD8+ T cells, or bulk PBMC T cells (not recorded which). The origin of the receptors is a woman in her forties or fifties in good health.

CDR3 protein: CASSTGTGGQPQHF. The chain joins TRBV5-1 to TRBJ1-5; the D gene TCRdb calls, TRBD1, cannot be checked with no DNA. There are 14 residues in the CDR3. Germline values: CDR1 SGHRS, CDR2 YFSETQ.

The rearrangement links TRBV29-1 to TRBJ2-3; the D call from TCRdb, TRBD1, cannot be confirmed without DNA. Per the germline V gene, CDR1 is SQVTM and CDR2 is ANQGSEA. The CDR3 extends over 11 amino acids. CDR3 region: CSAVTGNTQYF.

The CDR3 sequence: CASSDSNRGNEQFF. This chain uses TRBV6-4 with TRBJ2-1; TCRdb reports TRBD1, a call that lacks DNA to check it against. CDR1 and CDR2 from the germline V gene are MRHNA and SNTAGT. This CDR3 contains 14 residues.

The chain is built from TRBV5-1 and TRBJ2-3. The germline V gene encodes CDR1 SGHRS and CDR2 YFSETQ. There are 14 residues in the CDR3. The CDR3: CASSLGSYTDTQYF. The complete variable domain, with remaining parts taken from reference TRBV5-1 and TRBJ2-3, reads KAGVTQTPRYLIKTRGQQVTLSCSPISGHRSVSWYQQTPGQGLQFLFEYFSETQRNKGNFPGRFSGRQFSNSRSEMNVSTLELGDSALYLCASSLGSYTDTQYFGPGTRLTVL.

The chain links TRBV5-6 to TRBJ1-3. Germline assignment: CDR1 SGHDT and CDR2 YYEEEE. CDR3 size: 12 residues. The CDR3 sequence: CASSFLGNTIYF.

This rearrangement joins TRBV27 to TRBJ1-3; the TCRdb D gene call, TRBD1, has no DNA to confirm it. Germline V gene sequence: CDR1 MNHEY, CDR2 SMNVEV (reference sequence). This CDR3 contains 16 residues. This CDR3 reads CASSSLLQGEGNTIYF.

The chain is built from TRBV12-3 or TRBV12-4 and TRBJ1-5. This CDR3 has 15 amino acids. CDR3 sequence reads: CASSSVGGEGQPQHF.

V gene TRBV29-1 combines with J gene TRBJ2-7; TCRdb's D call, TRBD2, is unchecked because there is no DNA. The CDR3 is 15 residues long. CDR1 SQVTM and CDR2 ANQGSEA come from the germline V gene. CDR3 region: CSVVLAGGPFYEQYF.

The V gene is TRBV10-3, the J gene TRBJ1-6; TCRdb's assignment of TRBD1 cannot be checked, as there is no DNA. The CDR3 is 15 residues long. CDR1 is ENHRY, CDR2 SYGVKD, per germline. CDR3 sequence: CATSSREALNSPLHF.

The chain couples TRBV7-2 to TRBJ1-2; the TRBD1 assignment by TCRdb is unverifiable without DNA. The length of the CDR3 is 15 residues. Looked up from germline, CDR1 is SGHTA and CDR2 is FQGNSA. Here the CDR3 reads CASSPMGGVSYGYTF.

This chain links TRBV5-1 with TRBJ2-7; without DNA, the TCRdb call of TRBD1 cannot be checked. Germline loops: CDR1 SGHRS, CDR2 YFSETQ. The CDR3 totals 15 residues. The CDR3: CASSLGGQLSYEQYF.

This chain uses TRBV5-1 with TRBJ2-6. The CDR3 covers 14 residues. From germline, CDR1 is SGHRS and CDR2 YFSETQ. The CDR3 is CASSTSSGANVLTF.

The CDR3: CATSDFATLTAPQFF. The chain links TRBV24-1 to TRBJ2-1; TCRdb designates TRBD1, a call that cannot be tested without DNA. CDR1 and CDR2 (germline): KGHDR, SFDVKD. This CDR3 region has 15 residues.

The chain recombines TRBV27 with TRBJ2-3; no DNA is available, so the TRBD2 call from TCRdb remains unchecked. This CDR3 has 15 amino acids. CDR1 is MNHEY, CDR2 SMNVEV, per germline (reference sequence). This CDR3 reads CASSFGTTGADTQYF.

J is TRBJ1-1 and V is TRBV7-8. CDR1 is SGHVS, CDR2 FQNEAQ, per germline. The CDR3 is 12 amino acids. The CDR3 spells CASSRTHTEAFF.

The V call is TRBV9, the J call TRBJ2-3; without DNA, the TCRdb call of TRBD1 cannot be checked. This CDR3 spans 13 amino acids. Germline V gives CDR1 SGDLS, CDR2 YYNGEE. The CDR3 sequence is CASSGDRTDTQYF.

The chain has TRBV27 and TRBJ1-1. CDR1 and CDR2 (germline): MNHEY, SMNVEV (reference sequence). CDR3 length: 13 amino acids. CDR3 region: CASSPQRDTEAFF.

The chain couples TRBV7-9 to TRBJ2-7. Germline CDR1 reads SEHNR; CDR2 reads FQNEAQ (reference sequence). This CDR3 has 13 residues. This CDR3 reads CASSFPNNYEQYF.